Listed below are T cell receptor beta chains from one sample, sequenced in a study of T cells after yellow fever vaccination. Using its own MiXCR run on the 5' RACE reads, TCRdb lists one record per CDR3 protein. Among some 550,000 distinct CDR3 sequences, 15% to 20% were seen once, and the ten largest hold roughly an eighth. The material sequenced was PBMCs, taken 15 days after the yellow fever booster vaccination. The receptors come from a young man who received the YFV17D yellow fever vaccine. Each CDR3 is given with its conserved first and last residue. Fields, in order: J gene, V gene, CDR3 protein.

TRBJ2-7 TRBV7-8 CASSLGRIAEYEQYF
TRBJ2-1 TRBV12-3/TRBV12-4 CASSSTGEGGEQFF
TRBJ2-2 TRBV12-3/TRBV12-4 CASTGLRRTGELFF
TRBJ2-7 TRBV28 CATTDVGQYF
TRBJ2-1 TRBV4-3 CASSQGLSSYNEQFF
TRBJ2-1 TRBV6-6 CASSYGTPSEQFF
TRBJ2-1 TRBV20-1 CSARDVGSNEQFF
TRBJ2-3 TRBV4-3 CASSQDFLAGGGDTQYF
TRBJ1-5 TRBV10-3 CAIGAGSQGRQPQHF
TRBJ2-2 TRBV20-1 CSAKILGSFGELFF
TRBJ2-7 TRBV7-2 CASSRQGRYEQYF
TRBJ2-3 TRBV19 CASSIGTSGPSTDTQYF
TRBJ2-5 TRBV4-2 CASSQEGLAQETQYF
TRBJ2-7 TRBV9 CASSADLRGYEQYF
TRBJ1-1 TRBV2 CASRGGQGLNTEAFF
TRBJ2-1 TRBV4-3 CASSQDLASSYNEQFF
TRBJ2-7 TRBV6-2/TRBV6-3 CASSYHTSYYEQYF
TRBJ1-1 TRBV7-2 CASSYRDRVILPPEAFF
TRBJ2-1 TRBV6-2/TRBV6-3 CASNKYNEQFF
TRBJ2-1 TRBV4-3 CASSQTNLARSSYNEQFF
TRBJ2-1 TRBV6-2/TRBV6-3 CASSQPNEQFF
TRBJ2-1 TRBV3-1 CASSRTSYEQFF
TRBJ2-7 TRBV11-2 CASIRNRGSYEQYF
TRBJ2-1 TRBV20-1 CSADPGLAIHNEQFF
TRBJ2-3 TRBV7-2 CASRRTADTDTQYF
TRBJ2-4 TRBV4-3 CASSRQLGGVTIQYF
TRBJ1-5 TRBV4-1 CASSQDRLNQPQHF
TRBJ2-1 TRBV3-1 CASSQVPREQFF
TRBJ1-5 TRBV12-3/TRBV12-4 CASTEGGSNQPQHF
TRBJ2-1 TRBV5-4 CASTPSRGSYNEQFF
TRBJ2-1 TRBV6-5 CASSSPRTSGRGEQFF
TRBJ2-2 TRBV11-3 CASSPRSNTGELFF
TRBJ1-6 TRBV6-1 CASTPSDRGHSPLHF
TRBJ2-1 TRBV12-3/TRBV12-4 CASSFGPPDNEQFF
TRBJ2-7 TRBV6-1 CASSKGRIYEQYF
TRBJ2-1 TRBV10-3 CAISPGTGSGGEQFF
TRBJ2-7 TRBV6-5 CASSYSIQMKRNEQYF
TRBJ1-3 TRBV20-1 CSAEAPRLSSGNTIYF
TRBJ2-3 TRBV29-1 CSVLGTSQDTQYF
TRBJ2-7 TRBV20-1 CSAMGGTTRSYEQYF
TRBJ2-1 TRBV29-1 CSVGSLLGNEQFF
TRBJ2-1 TRBV24-1 CATSDPTGAYNEQFF
TRBJ2-1 TRBV28 CASSFQGVRRNEQFF
TRBJ2-7 TRBV29-1 CSVENGLAGSSYEQYF
TRBJ1-1 TRBV3-1 CASSLKEGRAFF
TRBJ2-6 TRBV19 CASTDSTGANVLTF
TRBJ1-1 TRBV18 CASSPLIRGVEAFF
TRBJ2-6 TRBV12-5 CASPMGGAPIAGGPGGANVLTF
TRBJ2-6 TRBV24-1 CATLILQGRALGANVLTF
TRBJ2-5 TRBV20-1 CSARDRVAFQETQYF
TRBJ2-7 TRBV6-5 CASSSSPGQPYEQYF
TRBJ2-1 TRBV15 CATSRGAVGWHEQFF
TRBJ1-6 TRBV10-1 CASSESIGSPLHF
TRBJ2-4 TRBV12-3/TRBV12-4 CASSPGSGQRIQYF